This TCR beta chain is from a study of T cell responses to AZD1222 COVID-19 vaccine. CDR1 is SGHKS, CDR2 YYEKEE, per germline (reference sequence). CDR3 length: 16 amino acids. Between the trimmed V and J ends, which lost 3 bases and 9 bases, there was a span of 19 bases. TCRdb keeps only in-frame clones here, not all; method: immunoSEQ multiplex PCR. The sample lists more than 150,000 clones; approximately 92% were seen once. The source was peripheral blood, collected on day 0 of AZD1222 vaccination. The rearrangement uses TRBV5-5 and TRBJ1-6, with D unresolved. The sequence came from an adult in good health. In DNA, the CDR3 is TGTGCCAGCAGCTCGGAGCGGCAGGCCAGCGGTTCACCCCTCCACTTT. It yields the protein CASSSERQASGSPLHF.